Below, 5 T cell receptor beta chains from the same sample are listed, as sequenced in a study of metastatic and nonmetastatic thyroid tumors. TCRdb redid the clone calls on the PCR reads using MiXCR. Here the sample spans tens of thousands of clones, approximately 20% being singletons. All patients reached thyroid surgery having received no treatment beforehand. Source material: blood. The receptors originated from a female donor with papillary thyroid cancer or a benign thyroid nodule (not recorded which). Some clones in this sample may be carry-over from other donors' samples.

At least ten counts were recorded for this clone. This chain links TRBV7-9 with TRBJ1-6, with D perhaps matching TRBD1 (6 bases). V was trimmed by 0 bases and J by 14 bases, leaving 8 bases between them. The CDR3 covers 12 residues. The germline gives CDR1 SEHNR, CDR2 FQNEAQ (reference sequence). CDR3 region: CASSLARGALHF. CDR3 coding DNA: TGTGCCAGCAGCTTAGCCAGGGGAGCCCTCCACTTT.

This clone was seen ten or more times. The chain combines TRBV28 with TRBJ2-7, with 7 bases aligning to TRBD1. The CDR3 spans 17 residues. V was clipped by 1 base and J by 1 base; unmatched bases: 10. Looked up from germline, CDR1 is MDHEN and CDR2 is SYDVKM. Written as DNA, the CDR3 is TGTGCCAGCAGTTTATCCCATAGGACAGGCAGTTCCTACGAGCAGTACTTC. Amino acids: CASSLSHRTGSSYEQYF.

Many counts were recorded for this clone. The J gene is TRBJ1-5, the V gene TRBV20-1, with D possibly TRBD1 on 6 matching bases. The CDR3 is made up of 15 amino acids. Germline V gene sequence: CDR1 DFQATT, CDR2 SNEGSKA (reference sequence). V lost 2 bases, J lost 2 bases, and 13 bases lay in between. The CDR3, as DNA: TGCAGTGCTAGACTACGGACAGTAGGCAATCAGCCCCAGCATTTT. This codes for CSARLRTVGNQPQHF.

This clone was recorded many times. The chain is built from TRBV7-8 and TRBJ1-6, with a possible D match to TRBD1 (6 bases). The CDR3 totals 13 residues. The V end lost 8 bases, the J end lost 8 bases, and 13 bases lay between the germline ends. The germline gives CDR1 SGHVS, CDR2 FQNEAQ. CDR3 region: CASLGGRDSPLHF. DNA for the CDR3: TGTGCCAGCTTGGGGGGCAGGGATTCACCCCTCCACTTT.

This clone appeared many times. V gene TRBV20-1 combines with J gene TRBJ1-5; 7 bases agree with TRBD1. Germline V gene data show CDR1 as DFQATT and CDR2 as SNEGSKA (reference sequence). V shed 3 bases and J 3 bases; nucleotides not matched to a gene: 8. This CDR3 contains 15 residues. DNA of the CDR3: TGCAGTGCTAGCCGGGAAGACAGGGTCAATCAGCCCCAGCATTTT. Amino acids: CSASREDRVNQPQHF.